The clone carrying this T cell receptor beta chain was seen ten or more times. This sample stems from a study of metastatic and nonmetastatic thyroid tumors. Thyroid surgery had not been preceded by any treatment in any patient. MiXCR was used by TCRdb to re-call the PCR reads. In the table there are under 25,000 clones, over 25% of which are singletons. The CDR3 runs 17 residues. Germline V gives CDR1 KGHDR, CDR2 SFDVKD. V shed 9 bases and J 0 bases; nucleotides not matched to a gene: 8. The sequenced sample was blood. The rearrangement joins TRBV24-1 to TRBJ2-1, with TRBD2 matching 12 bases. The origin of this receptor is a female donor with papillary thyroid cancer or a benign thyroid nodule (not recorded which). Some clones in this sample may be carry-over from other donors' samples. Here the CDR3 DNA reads TGTGCCACCGCCGGGACTAGCGGGCCCAGCTCCTACAATGAGCAGTTCTTC. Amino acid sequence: CATAGTSGPSSYNEQFF.